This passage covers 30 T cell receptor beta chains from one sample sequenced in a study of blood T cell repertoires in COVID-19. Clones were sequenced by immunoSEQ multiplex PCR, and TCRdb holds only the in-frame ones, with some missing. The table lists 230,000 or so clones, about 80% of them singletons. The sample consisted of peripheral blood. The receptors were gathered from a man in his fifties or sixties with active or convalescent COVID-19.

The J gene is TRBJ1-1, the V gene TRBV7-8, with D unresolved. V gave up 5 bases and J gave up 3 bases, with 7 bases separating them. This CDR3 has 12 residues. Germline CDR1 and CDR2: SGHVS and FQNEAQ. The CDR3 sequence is CASSIRDTEAFF. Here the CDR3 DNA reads TGTGCCAGCAGCATCCGGGACACTGAAGCTTTCTTT.

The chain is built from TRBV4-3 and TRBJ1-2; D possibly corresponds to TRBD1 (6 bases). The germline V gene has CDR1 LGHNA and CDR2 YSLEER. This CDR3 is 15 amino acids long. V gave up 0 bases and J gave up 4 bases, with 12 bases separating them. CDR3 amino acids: CASSQDRGAGYGYTF. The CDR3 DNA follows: TGCGCCAGCAGCCAAGATCGGGGGGCAGGCTATGGCTACACCTTC.

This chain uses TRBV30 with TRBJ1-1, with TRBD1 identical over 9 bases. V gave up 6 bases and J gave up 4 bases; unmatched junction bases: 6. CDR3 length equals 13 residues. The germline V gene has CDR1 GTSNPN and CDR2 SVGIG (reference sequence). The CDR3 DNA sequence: TGTGCCTGCGGACAGGGGCTCAGCACTGAAGCTTTCTTT. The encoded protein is CACGQGLSTEAFF.

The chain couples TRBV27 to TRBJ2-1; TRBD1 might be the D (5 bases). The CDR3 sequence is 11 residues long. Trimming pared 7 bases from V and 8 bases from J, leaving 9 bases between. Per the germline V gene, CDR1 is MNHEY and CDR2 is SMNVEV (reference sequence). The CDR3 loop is CASTGLDEQFF. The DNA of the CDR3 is TGTGCCAGCACAGGGCTCGATGAGCAGTTCTTC.

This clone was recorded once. CDR3 sequence (DNA): TGTGCCAGCTCACCTCCCATAGCGGGGTACAATGAGCAGTTCTTC. This codes for CASSPPIAGYNEQFF. V is TRBV18 and J is TRBJ2-1, with 8 bases that match TRBD2. V shed 3 bases, J shed 4 bases, and the junction held 5 bases outside the gene matches. Germline lookup yields CDR1 KGHSH and CDR2 LQKENI. The CDR3 loop spans 15 amino acids.

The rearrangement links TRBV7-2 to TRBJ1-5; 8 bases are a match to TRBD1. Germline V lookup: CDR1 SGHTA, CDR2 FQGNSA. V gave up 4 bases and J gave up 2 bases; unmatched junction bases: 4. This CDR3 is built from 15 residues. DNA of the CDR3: TGTGCCAGCAGCTCTCAGGGACAGGGCAATCAGCCCCAGCATTTT. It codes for CASSSQGQGNQPQHF.

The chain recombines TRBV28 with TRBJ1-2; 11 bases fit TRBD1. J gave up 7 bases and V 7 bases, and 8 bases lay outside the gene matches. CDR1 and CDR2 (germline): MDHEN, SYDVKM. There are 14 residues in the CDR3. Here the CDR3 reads CASTPDRGLVGYTF. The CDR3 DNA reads TGTGCCAGCACCCCGGACAGGGGGCTGGTTGGCTACACCTTC.

As DNA, the CDR3 is TGTGCCAGCAGTGCCGACAGGGGGCTCTACAATGAGCAGTTCTTC. It encodes CASSADRGLYNEQFF. The rearrangement uses TRBV2 and TRBJ2-1; TRBD1 aligns across 10 bases. The J segment lost 3 bases and the V segment lost 4 bases, leaving 3 bases of the junction unmatched. Germline assignment: CDR1 SNHLY and CDR2 FYNNEI. This CDR3 is built from 15 residues.

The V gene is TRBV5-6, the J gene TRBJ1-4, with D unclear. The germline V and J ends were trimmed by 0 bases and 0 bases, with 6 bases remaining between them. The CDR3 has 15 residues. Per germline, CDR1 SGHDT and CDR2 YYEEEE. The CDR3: CASSLGHSTNEKLFF. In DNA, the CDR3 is TGTGCCAGCAGCTTGGGTCACTCAACTAATGAAAAACTGTTTTTT. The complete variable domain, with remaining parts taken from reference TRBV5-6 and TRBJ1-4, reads DAGVTQSPTHLIKTRGQQVTLRCSPKSGHDTVSWYQQALGQGPQFIFQYYEEEERQRGNFPDRFSGHQFPNYSSELNVNALLLGDSALYLCASSLGHSTNEKLFFGSGTQLSVL.

The DNA of the CDR3 is TGTGCCAGCAGCCTAGGGGCCTGGGAGCAGTACTTC. Protein: CASSLGAWEQYF. The genes are TRBV12-3 or TRBV12-4 and TRBJ2-7, with D perhaps matching TRBD1 (5 bases). The V end was cut by 6 bases, the J end by 7 bases, with 13 bases between. The CDR3 contains 12 residues.

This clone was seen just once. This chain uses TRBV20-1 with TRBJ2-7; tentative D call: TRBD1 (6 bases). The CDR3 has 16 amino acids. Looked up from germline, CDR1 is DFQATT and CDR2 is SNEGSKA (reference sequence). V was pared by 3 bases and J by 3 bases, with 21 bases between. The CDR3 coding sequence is TGCAGTGCTAGTAAGCAACTGATTTTGGACAGCTACGAGCAGTACTTC. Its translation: CSASKQLILDSYEQYF.

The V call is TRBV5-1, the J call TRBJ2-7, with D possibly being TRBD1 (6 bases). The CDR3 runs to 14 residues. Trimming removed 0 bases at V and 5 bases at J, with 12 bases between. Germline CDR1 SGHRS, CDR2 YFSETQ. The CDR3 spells CASSLAWGPHEQYF. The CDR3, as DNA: TGCGCCAGCAGCTTGGCCTGGGGGCCCCACGAGCAGTACTTC.

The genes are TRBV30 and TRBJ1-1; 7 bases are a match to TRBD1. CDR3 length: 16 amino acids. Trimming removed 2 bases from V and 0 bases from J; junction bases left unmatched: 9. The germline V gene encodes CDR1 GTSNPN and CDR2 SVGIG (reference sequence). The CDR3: CAWSTRGMGLNTEAFF. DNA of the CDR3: TGTGCCTGGAGTACCAGGGGGATGGGGTTGAACACTGAAGCTTTCTTT.

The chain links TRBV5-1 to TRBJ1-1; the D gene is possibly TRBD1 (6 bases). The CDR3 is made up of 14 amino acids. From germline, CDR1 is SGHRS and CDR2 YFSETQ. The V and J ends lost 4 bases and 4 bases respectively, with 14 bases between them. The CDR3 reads CASSPGDRGTEAFF. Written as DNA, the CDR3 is TGCGCCAGCAGCCCAGGGGATCGGGGCACTGAAGCTTTCTTT.

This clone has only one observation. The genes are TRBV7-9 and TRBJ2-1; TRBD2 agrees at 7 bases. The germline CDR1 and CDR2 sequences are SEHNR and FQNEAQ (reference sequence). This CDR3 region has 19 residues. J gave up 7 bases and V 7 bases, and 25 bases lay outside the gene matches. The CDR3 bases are TGTGCCAGCACCTCTCGAGGGGCTGGGACGGGGCGGGGGTCGAATGAGCAGTTCTTC. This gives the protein CASTSRGAGTGRGSNEQFF.

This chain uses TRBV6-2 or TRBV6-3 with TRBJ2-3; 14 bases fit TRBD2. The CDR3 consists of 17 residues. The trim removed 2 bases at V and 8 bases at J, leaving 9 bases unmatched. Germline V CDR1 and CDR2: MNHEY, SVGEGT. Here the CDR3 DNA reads TGTGCCAGCAGTTACCGGGGACTAGCGGGGGCCGGGGGTACGCAGTATTTT. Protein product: CASSYRGLAGAGGTQYF.

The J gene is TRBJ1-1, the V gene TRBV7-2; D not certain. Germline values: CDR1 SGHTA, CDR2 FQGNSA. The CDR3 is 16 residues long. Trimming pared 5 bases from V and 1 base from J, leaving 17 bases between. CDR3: CASSLKWQAGNTEAFF. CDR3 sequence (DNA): TGTGCCAGCAGCCTAAAGTGGCAGGCCGGGAACACTGAAGCTTTCTTT.

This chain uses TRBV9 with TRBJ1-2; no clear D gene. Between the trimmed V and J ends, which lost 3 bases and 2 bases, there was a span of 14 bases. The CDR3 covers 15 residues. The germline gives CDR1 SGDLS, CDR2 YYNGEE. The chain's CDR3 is CASSAFGGSNYGYTF. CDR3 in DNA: TGTGCCAGCAGCGCCTTTGGCGGTAGCAACTATGGCTACACCTTC. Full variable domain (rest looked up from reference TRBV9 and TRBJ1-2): DSGVTQTPKHLITATGQRVTLRCSPRSGDLSVYWYQQSLDQGLQFLIQYYNGEERAKGNILERFSAQQFPDLHSELNLSSLELGDSALYFCASSAFGGSNYGYTFGSGTRLTVV.

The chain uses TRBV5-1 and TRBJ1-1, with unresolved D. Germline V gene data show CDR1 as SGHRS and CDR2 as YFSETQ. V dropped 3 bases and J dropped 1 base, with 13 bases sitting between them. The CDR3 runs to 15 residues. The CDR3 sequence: CASSSSGIQNTEAFF. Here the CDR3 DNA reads TGCGCCAGCAGCTCTTCGGGGATTCAGAACACTGAAGCTTTCTTT. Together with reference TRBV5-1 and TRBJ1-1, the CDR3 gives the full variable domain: KAGVTQTPRYLIKTRGQQVTLSCSPISGHRSVSWYQQTPGQGLQFLFEYFSETQRNKGNFPGRFSGRQFSNSRSEMNVSTLELGDSALYLCASSSSGIQNTEAFFGQGTRLTVV.

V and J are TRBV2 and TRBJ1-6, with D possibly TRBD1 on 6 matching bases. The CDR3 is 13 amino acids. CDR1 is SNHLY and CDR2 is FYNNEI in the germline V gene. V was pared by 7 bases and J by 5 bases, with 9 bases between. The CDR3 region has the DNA TGTGCCAGCACTGGACAGAATAATTCACCCCTCCACTTT. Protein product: CASTGQNNSPLHF. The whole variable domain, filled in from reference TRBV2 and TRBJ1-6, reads EPEVTQTPSHQVTQMGQEVILRCVPISNHLYFYWYRQILGQKVEFLVSFYNNEISEKSEIFDDQFSVERPDGSNFTLKIRSTKLEDSAMYFCASTGQNNSPLHFGNGTRLTVT.

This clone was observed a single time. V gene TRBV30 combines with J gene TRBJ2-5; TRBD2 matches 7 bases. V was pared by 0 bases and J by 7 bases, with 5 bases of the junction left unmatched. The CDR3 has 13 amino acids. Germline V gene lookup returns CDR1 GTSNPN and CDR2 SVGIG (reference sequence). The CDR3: CAWSVGLEGTQYF. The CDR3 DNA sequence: TGTGCCTGGAGTGTAGGACTAGAGGGGACCCAGTACTTC. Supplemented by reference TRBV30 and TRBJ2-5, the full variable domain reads SQTIHQWPATLVQPVGSPLSLECTVEGTSNPNLYWYRQAAGRGLQLLFYSVGIGQISSEVPQNLSASRPQDRQFILSSKKLLLSDSGFYLCAWSVGLEGTQYFGPGTRLLVL.

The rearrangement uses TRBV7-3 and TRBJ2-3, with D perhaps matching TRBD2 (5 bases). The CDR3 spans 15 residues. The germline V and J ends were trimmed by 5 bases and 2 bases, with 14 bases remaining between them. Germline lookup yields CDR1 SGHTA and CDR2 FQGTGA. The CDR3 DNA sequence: TGTGCCAGCAGCCGAAGCGGTTCCTCCACAGATACGCAGTATTTT. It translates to CASSRSGSSTDTQYF.

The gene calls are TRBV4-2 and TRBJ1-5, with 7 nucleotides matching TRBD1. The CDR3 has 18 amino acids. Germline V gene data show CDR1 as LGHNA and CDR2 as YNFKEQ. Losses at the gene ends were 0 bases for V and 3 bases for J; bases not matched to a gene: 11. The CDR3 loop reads CASSQDDRLDRLNQPQHF. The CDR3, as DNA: TGTGCCAGCAGCCAAGATGATCGTCTGGACAGGCTCAATCAGCCCCAGCATTTT.

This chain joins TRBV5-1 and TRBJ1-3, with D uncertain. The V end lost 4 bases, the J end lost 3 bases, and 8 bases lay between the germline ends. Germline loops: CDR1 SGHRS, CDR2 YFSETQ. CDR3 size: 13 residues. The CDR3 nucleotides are TGCGCCAGCAGCGCGGGCGGTGGAAACACCATATATTTT. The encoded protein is CASSAGGGNTIYF.

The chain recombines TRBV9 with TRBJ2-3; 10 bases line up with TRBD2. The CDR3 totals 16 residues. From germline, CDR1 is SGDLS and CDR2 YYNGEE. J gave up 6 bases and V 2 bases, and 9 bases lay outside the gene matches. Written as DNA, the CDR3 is TGTGCCAGCAGCGTTAGCGGGGGGCCCCCGTCTGATACGCAGTATTTT. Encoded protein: CASSVSGGPPSDTQYF. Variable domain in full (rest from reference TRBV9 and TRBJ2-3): DSGVTQTPKHLITATGQRVTLRCSPRSGDLSVYWYQQSLDQGLQFLIQYYNGEERAKGNILERFSAQQFPDLHSELNLSSLELGDSALYFCASSVSGGPPSDTQYFGPGTRLTVL.

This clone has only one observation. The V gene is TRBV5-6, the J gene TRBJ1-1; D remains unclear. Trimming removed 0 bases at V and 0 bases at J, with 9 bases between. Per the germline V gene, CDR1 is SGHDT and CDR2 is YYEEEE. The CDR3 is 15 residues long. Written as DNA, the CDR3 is TGTGCCAGCAGCTTGGTGGGCACTGTGAACACTGAAGCTTTCTTT. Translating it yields CASSLVGTVNTEAFF.

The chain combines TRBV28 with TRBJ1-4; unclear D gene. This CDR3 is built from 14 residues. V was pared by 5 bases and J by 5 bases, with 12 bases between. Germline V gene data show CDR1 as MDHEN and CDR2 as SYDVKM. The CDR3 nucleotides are TGTGCCAGCAGTCCGGGGAGCTGGAATGAAAAACTGTTTTTT. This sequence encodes CASSPGSWNEKLFF.

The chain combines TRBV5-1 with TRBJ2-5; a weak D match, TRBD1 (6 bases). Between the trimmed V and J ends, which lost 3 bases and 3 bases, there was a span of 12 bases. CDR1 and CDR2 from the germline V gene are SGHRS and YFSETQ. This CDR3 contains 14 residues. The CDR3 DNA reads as TGCGCCAGCAGCTCTTGGGACACTAAAGAGACCCAGTACTTC. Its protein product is CASSSWDTKETQYF.

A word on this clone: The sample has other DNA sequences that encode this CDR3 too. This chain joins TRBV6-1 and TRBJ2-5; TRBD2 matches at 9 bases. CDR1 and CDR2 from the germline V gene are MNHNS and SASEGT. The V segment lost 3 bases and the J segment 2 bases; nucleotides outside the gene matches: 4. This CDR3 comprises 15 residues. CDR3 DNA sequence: TGTGCCAGCAGTGAGCTCGCGGGGGGGCAAGAGACCCAGTACTTC. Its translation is CASSELAGGQETQYF.

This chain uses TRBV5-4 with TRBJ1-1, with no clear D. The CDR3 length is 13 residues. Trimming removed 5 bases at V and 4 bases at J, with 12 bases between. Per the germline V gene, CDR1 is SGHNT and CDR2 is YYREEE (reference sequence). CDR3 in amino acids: CASSYWGGTEAFF. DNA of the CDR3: TGTGCCAGCAGTTACTGGGGAGGCACTGAAGCTTTCTTT. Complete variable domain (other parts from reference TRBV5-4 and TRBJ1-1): ETGVTQSPTHLIKTRGQQVTLRCSSQSGHNTVSWYQQALGQGPQFIFQYYREEENGRGNFPPRFSGLQFPNYSSELNVNALELDDSALYLCASSYWGGTEAFFGQGTRLTVV.